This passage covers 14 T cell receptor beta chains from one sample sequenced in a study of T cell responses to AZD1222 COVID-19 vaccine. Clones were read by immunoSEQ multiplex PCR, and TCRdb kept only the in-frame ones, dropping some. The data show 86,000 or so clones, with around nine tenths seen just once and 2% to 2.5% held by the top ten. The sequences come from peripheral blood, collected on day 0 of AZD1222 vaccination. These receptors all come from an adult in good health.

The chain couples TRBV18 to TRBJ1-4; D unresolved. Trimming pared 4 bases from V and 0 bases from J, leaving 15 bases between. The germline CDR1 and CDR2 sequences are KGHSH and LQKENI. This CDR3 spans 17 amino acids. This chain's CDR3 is CASSLKAPGATNEKLFF. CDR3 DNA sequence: TGTGCCAGCTCACTGAAGGCCCCCGGGGCAACTAATGAAAAACTGTTTTTT.

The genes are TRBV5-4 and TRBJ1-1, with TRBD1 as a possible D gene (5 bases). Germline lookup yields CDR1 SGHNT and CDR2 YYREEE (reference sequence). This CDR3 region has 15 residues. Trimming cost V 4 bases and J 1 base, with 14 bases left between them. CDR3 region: CASSPRAGGNTEAFF. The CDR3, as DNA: TGTGCCAGCAGCCCCCGCGCCGGGGGGAACACTGAAGCTTTCTTT. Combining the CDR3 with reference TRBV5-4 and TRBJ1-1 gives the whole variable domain ETGVTQSPTHLIKTRGQQVTLRCSSQSGHNTVSWYQQALGQGPQFIFQYYREEENGRGNFPPRFSGLQFPNYSSELNVNALELDDSALYLCASSPRAGGNTEAFFGQGTRLTVV.

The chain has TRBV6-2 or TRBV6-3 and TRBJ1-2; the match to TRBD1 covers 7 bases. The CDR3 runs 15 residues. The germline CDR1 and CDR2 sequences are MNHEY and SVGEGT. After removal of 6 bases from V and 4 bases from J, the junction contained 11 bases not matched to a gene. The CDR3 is CASSMNRGPSYGYTF. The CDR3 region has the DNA TGTGCCAGCAGCATGAACAGGGGACCTTCCTATGGCTACACCTTC.

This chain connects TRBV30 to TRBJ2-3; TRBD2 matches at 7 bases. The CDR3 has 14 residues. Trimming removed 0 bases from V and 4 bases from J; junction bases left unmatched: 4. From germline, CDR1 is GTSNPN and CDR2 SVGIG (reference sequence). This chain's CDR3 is CAWSVGGGADTQYF. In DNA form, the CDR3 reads TGTGCCTGGAGTGTGGGGGGAGGGGCAGATACGCAGTATTTT.

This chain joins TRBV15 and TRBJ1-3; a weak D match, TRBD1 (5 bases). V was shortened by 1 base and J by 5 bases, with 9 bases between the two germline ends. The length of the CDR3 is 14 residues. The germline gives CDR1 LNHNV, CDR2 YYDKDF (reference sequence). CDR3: CATSRGDGRNTIYF. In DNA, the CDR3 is TGTGCCACCAGCAGAGGGGACGGTAGAAACACCATATATTTT.

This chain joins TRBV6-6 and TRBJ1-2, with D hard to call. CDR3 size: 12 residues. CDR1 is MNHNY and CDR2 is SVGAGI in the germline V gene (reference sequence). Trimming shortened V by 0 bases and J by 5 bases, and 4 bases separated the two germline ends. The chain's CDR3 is CASSYSRYGYTF. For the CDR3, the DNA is TGTGCCAGCAGTTACTCCCGGTATGGCTACACCTTC.

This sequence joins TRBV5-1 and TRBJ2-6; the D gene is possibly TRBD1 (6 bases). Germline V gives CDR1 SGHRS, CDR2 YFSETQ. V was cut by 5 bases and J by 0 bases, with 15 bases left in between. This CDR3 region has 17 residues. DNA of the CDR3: TGCGCCAGCAGGTTAGGACAGATCCTCTCTGGGGCCAACGTCCTGACTTTC. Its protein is CASRLGQILSGANVLTF.

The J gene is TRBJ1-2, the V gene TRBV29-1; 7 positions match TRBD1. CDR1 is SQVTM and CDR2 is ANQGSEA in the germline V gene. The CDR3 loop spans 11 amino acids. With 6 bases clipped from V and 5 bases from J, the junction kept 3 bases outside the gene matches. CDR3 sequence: CSVIQGYGYTF. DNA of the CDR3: TGCAGCGTCATACAGGGGTATGGCTACACCTTC.

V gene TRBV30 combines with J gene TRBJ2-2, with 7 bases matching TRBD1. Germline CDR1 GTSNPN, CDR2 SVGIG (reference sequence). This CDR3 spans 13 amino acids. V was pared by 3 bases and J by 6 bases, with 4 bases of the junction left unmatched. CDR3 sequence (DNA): TGTGCCTGGAGAGGGGGCGCCGCCGGGGAGCTGTTTTTT. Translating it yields CAWRGGAAGELFF.

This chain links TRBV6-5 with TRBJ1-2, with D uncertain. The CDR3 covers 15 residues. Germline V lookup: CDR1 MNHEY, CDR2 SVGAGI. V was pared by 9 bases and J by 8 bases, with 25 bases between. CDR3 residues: CASGRSLWELGGYTF. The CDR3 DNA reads TGTGCCAGTGGCCGGTCTTTGTGGGAACTGGGCGGCTACACCTTC.

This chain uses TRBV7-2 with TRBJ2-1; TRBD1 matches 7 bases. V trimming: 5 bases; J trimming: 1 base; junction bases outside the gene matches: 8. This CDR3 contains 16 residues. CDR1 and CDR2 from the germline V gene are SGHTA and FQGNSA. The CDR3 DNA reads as TGTGCCAGCAGCGCACAGGGACAGTCTTCCTACAATGAGCAGTTCTTC. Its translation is CASSAQGQSSYNEQFF.

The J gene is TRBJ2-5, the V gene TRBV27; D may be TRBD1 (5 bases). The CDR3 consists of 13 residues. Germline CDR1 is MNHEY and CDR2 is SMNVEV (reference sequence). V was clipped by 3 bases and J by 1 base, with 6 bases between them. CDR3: CASSFRVQETQYF. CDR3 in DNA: TGTGCCAGCAGTTTCAGGGTCCAAGAGACCCAGTACTTC.

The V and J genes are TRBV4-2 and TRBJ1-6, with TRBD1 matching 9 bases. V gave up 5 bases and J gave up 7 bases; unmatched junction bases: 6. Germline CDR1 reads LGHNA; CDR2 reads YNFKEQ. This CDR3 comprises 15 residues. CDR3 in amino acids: CASSSRDRENSPLHF. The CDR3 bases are TGTGCCAGCAGCTCTCGGGACAGGGAGAATTCACCCCTCCACTTT.

CDR3: CASSLGQGQETQYF. The CDR3 DNA reads TGTGCCAGCAGCTTAGGGCAGGGTCAAGAGACCCAGTACTTC. The chain is built from TRBV7-7 and TRBJ2-5; perhaps TRBD1 as D (5 bases). The CDR3 totals 14 residues. Germline V gene data show CDR1 as SSHAT and CDR2 as FNYEAQ (reference sequence). Trimming left V 1 base short and J 2 bases short, with 8 bases between.